The next 5 T cell receptor beta chains were all read from a single sample in a study of T-cell reconstitution after alpha-beta-depleted transplantation in children. A library of TCRbeta sequences, prepared with unique molecular identifiers, was generated. TCRdb called the PCR reads again in MiXCR, with one record for every CDR3 protein. The sample lists about 240,000 distinct CDR3 sequences, about 12% seen once, with around 2.8% in the top ten. Specimen: PBMCs from the stem cell graft donor, collected from the stem cell graft. Source of these receptors: a human donor who donated a stem cell graft to a child with acute lymphoblastic leukemia.

This clonotype was observed many times. The gene calls are TRBV5-5 and TRBJ2-3; no reliable D call. This CDR3 contains 14 residues. V lost 0 bases, J lost 0 bases, and 5 bases lay in between. Germline-derived CDR1 and CDR2 are SGHKS and YYEKEE (reference sequence). CDR3 coding DNA: TGTGCCAGCAGCTTGGACCAGAGCACAGATACGCAGTATTTT. As protein: CASSLDQSTDTQYF.

This clonotype was seen many times. The chain employs TRBV18 and TRBJ2-7, with TRBD2 as a possible D gene (5 bases). CDR3 size: 15 residues. Germline V gene lookup returns CDR1 KGHSH and CDR2 LQKENI. Trimming cost V 2 bases and J 0 bases, with 11 bases left between them. CDR3 coding DNA: TGTGCCAGCTCACCAGCGACTATTAGCTCCTACGAGCAGTACTTC. It codes for CASSPATISSYEQYF.

This clonotype was observed many times. The J gene is TRBJ2-5, the V gene TRBV7-2; D assignment may be TRBD1 or TRBD2 (5 bases each). V lost 5 bases to trimming and J lost 0 bases, with 16 bases between them. Germline V gene lookup returns CDR1 SGHTA and CDR2 FQGNSA. The CDR3 extends over 16 amino acids. The CDR3 region has the DNA TGTGCCAGCAGCCCCTTCGACGGGACGTACCAAGAGACCCAGTACTTC. This gives the protein CASSPFDGTYQETQYF.

V and J are TRBV5-1 and TRBJ1-6; 10 bases align to TRBD1. Germline V gene data show CDR1 as SGHRS and CDR2 as YFSETQ. V was clipped by 5 bases and J by 8 bases; unmatched bases: 7. The CDR3 contains 15 residues. The CDR3 DNA sequence: TGCGCCAGCAGGGGGGGGACAGGGGATGATTCACCCCTCCACTTT. Amino acids: CASRGGTGDDSPLHF.

This clonotype was counted ten times or more. The rearrangement joins TRBV20-1 to TRBJ1-1; a possible D gene is TRBD1 (6 bases). There are 14 residues in the CDR3. Looked up from germline, CDR1 is DFQATT and CDR2 is SNEGSKA (reference sequence). Trimming left V 3 bases short and J 5 bases short, with 16 bases between. The CDR3 DNA reads TGCAGTGCTAGTGATGGGGGGGCCCTGACTGAAGCTTTCTTT. It encodes CSASDGGALTEAFF.